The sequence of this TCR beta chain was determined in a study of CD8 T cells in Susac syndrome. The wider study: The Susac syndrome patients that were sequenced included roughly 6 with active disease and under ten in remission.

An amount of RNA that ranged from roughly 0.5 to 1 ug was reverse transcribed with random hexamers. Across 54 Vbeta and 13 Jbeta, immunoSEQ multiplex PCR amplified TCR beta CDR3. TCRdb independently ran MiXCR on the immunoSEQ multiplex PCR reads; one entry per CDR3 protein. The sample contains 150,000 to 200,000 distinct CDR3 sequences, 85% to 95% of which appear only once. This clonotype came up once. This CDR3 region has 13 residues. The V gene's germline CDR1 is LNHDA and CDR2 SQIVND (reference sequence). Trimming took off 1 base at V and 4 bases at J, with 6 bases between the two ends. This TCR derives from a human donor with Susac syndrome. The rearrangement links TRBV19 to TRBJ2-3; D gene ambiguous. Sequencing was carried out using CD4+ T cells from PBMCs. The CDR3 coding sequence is TGTGCCAGTAGTATAGGATTGCCAGATACGCAGTATTTT. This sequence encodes CASSIGLPDTQYF.